The TCR beta chain under discussion was sequenced for a study of blood T cells in healthy people across ages. This clonotype was observed a handful of times. Its antigen is unidentified. A J-beta primer mix and a sample-barcoded 5' primer were used in a second PCR of about 7 to 12 cycles. Sequencing of every sample gave 2.5 million or more CDR3-containing paired-end reads. MiXCR was run by TCRdb on the 5' RACE reads, yielding one entry per CDR3 protein. The sample yields some 700,000 distinct CDR3 sequences, roughly 47% seen once. Points from the study as a whole: Because donor CMV status was unknown, expanded clonotype changes were possibly confounded. Total diversity from one million sequenced T cells was likely underestimated. The study found more naive CD4+ cells and higher diversity in long-lived than aged donors.

There are 15 residues in the CDR3. The J segment lost 3 bases and the V segment lost 0 bases, leaving 3 bases of the junction unmatched. In germline, CDR1 is SGDLS, CDR2 YYNGEE. Sequencing was performed on blood. V gene TRBV9 combines with J gene TRBJ2-7; 10 bases align to TRBD1. This clonotype originated in a woman in her sixties or seventies in good health. The DNA for the CDR3 is TGTGCCAGCAGCGTAGATTGGGACAGGGGCTACGAGCAGTACTTC. Translating gives CASSVDWDRGYEQYF.